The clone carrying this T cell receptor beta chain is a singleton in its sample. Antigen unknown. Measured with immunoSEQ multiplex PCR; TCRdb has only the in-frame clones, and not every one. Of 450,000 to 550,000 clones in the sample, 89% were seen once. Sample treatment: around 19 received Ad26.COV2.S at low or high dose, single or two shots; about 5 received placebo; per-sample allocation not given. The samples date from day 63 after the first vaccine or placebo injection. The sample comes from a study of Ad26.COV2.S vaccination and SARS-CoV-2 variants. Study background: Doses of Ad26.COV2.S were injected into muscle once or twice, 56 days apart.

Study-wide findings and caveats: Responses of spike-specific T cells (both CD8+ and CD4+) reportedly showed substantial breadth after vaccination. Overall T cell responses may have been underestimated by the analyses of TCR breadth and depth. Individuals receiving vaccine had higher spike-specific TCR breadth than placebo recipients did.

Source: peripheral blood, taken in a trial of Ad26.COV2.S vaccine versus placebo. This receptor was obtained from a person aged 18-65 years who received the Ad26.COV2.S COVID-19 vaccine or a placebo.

The DNA of the CDR3 is TGTGCCAGCAGTAAGGGCCAAGAGACCCAGTACTTC. This codes for CASSKGQETQYF. The genes are TRBV2 and TRBJ2-5, with no clear D. Germline CDR1 reads SNHLY; CDR2 reads FYNNEI. V was shortened by 5 bases and J by 1 base, with 5 bases between the two germline ends. CDR3 length: 12 residues.